This T cell receptor beta chain was obtained from a study of T cell responses to AZD1222 COVID-19 vaccine. Study-level results: Spike-wide vaccine-associated CD4 TCRs dominated at 160-218 and 743-854.

A word on this clone: Its antigen remains unknown.

The study pooled second doses at about 4 or about 12 weeks. Using immunoSEQ multiplex PCR, the repertoire was profiled, and TCRdb retains in-frame clones only, with some absent. The sample holds 95,000 to 110,000 clones; about 90% are singletons and the top ten take 4.8%. This CDR3 is 15 amino acids long. Trimming at V came to 3 bases and at J to 7 bases, leaving 7 bases not matched to a gene. From germline, CDR1 is SGDLS and CDR2 YYNGEE. Specimen: peripheral blood, collected 28 days after the second AZD1222 dose. The TCR originated in an adult who received the AZD1222 COVID-19 vaccine. The V gene is TRBV9, the J gene TRBJ1-6, with TRBD1 matching over 7 bases. The CDR3 loop is CASSAQGTVNSPLHF. The CDR3 DNA reads TGTGCCAGCAGCGCACAAGGGACAGTAAATTCACCCCTCCACTTT.